The T cell receptor beta chain described here comes from a study of response to subunit inactivated influenza vaccine. Study-wide points: Few additional T cells are recruited per seasonal influenza vaccination, authors suggested.

TCRdb fed the RT-PCR reads into MiXCR, producing one record per CDR3 protein. The profile shows hundreds of thousands of distinct CDR3 sequences, roughly 14% of them singletons. V lost 1 base and J lost 3; bases outside the gene matches: 13. The CDR3 consists of 20 residues. Germline V gives CDR1 LGHNA, CDR2 YSLEER. There are a few counts of this clonotype. Its antigen is still unknown. The TCR comes from a man aged 50 to 60 who received an inactivated influenza vaccine. The sample consisted of PBMCs from blood, taken approximately 13 days after vaccination. The chain links TRBV4-3 to TRBJ2-7; 15 bases match TRBD2. This chain's CDR3 is CASSQVWGLGTSGRYYEQYF. Written as DNA, the CDR3 is TGCGCCAGCAGCCAAGTTTGGGGGTTAGGGACTAGCGGGAGGTACTACGAGCAGTACTTC.